This TCR beta chain derives from a study of shared clonotypes between healthy human individuals. Overall study context: Those who served as donors were a couple of women and a few men between the ages of 18 and 49. Findings and limits, study-wide: The expectation was that sequencing depth would affect clonotype sharing among donors.

A deep-level run was used for the assay. TCRdb's copy holds only in-frame clones and misses some; the assay was immunoSEQ multiplex PCR. Of roughly 1,000,000 clones detected, around three quarters appear once; the ten largest clones hold under 0.8%. Note on this clone: Its antigen is undetermined.

The sequence was obtained from a young man in good health. Some clones in this sample may be carry-over from other donors' samples. Sequencing used memory CD4+ T cells from PBMCs. Subset noted: CD45RA-negative fraction.

In DNA form, the CDR3 reads TGCGCCAGCAGCTTGCTGCGGGGGGGAAATGAGCAGTTCTTC. Protein: CASSLLRGGNEQFF. V usage is TRBV5-1 and J usage is TRBJ2-1; 9 positions match TRBD2. The length of the CDR3 is 14 residues. Germline-derived CDR1 and CDR2 are SGHRS and YFSETQ. V lost 1 base and J lost 7; bases outside the gene matches: 3.